Listed below are T cell receptor beta chains from one sample, sequenced in a study of blood T cell repertoires in COVID-19. Sequencing used immunoSEQ multiplex PCR; TCRdb keeps in-frame clones, though not all of them. The repertoire holds some 150,000 clones, roughly 90% seen once, with 1% to 1.5% in the top ten. Sample: PBMCs or T cells enriched from blood (not recorded which). The receptors stem from a woman aged 25 to 39 with acute COVID-19. CDR3s include the opening cysteine and the closing phenylalanine or tryptophan. Each record gives: J gene, V gene, D gene, clone size, CDR3 DNA, CDR3 protein. A D gene is named only where the DNA matches it firmly. Expanded clones are given a class, and other clones once, few, many or no size at all.

TRBJ2-5,TRBV5-1,TRBD2,.,TGCGCCAGCAGCTTGACGTTGGCGGGAGCGGAGACCCAGTACTTC,CASSLTLAGAETQYF
TRBJ1-1,TRBV3-1/TRBV3-2,TRBD1,.,TGTGCCAGCAGCCAAGCACTCGCAGGGGGAAACACTGAAGCTTTCTTT,CASSQALAGGNTEAFF
TRBJ2-5,TRBV30,.,.,TGTGCCTGGAGTGTAATCGGGGAGACCCAGTACTTC,CAWSVIGETQYF
TRBJ2-7,TRBV7-2,TRBD1,.,TGTGCCAGCAGCTTAGCGACAGGGAGTAGCTACGAGCAGTACTTC,CASSLATGSSYEQYF
TRBJ1-3,TRBV5-1,.,.,TGCGCCAGCAGCCCTGGGCCCCTCCGAGAGTACAGCACCATATATTTT,CASSPGPLREYSTIYF
TRBJ2-6,TRBV5-1,.,.,TGCGCCAGCAGCCCTCAACCCCAGGGAAAGTGGGGCTCTGGGGCCAACGTCCTGACTTTC,CASSPQPQGKWGSGANVLTF
TRBJ2-2,TRBV6-4,TRBD2,.,TGTGCCAGCAGTAGCGGGAGCACCGGGGAGCTGTTTTTT,CASSSGSTGELFF
TRBJ1-2,TRBV9,TRBD1,.,TGTGCCAGCAGTCCTACTCTAGGAACAGGGGGTATCTACACCTTC,CASSPTLGTGGIYTF
TRBJ1-2,TRBV7-8,.,.,TGTGCCAGCAGCTTAGTTGCAGGGGACTATGGCTACACCTTC,CASSLVAGDYGYTF
TRBJ2-1,TRBV5-4,TRBD2,once,TGTGCCAGCAGGACCGGGTTAGCGGGAGTCTATTTCTTC,CASRTGLAGVYFF
TRBJ2-4,TRBV19,.,.,TGTGCCACTCGAGTACAAGCCTCATCCGGGAACATTCAGTACTTC,CATRVQASSGNIQYF
TRBJ2-7,TRBV5-4,TRBD1,.,TGTGCCAGCAGCTTGGGTGGGACAGGGGCCCCCTACGAGCAGTACTTC,CASSLGGTGAPYEQYF
TRBJ1-3,TRBV19,TRBD1,once,TGTGCCAGTAGCCCCGGACAGGGGATCGCGTCCGGAAACACCATATATTTT,CASSPGQGIASGNTIYF
TRBJ1-4,TRBV5-1,TRBD1,.,TGCGCCAGCAGGGGACAGTTCAATGAAAAACTGTTTTTT,CASRGQFNEKLFF
TRBJ2-2,TRBV7-2,TRBD1,.,TGTGCCAGCAGCTTACCCGAGGGGGCTACCGGGGAGCTGTTTTTT,CASSLPEGATGELFF
TRBJ2-1,TRBV6-4,.,.,TGTGCCAGCAGTGACAGGGGGGGCTCCTACAATGAGCAGTTCTTC,CASSDRGGSYNEQFF
TRBJ2-7,TRBV6-6,TRBD2,once,TGTGCCAGCAGTCAGACTAGCGGGAGCCACGAGCAGTACTTC,CASSQTSGSHEQYF
TRBJ2-1,TRBV25-1,.,once,TGTGCCAGCAGCCCCCTCCATGAGCAGTTCTTC,CASSPLHEQFF
TRBJ1-2,TRBV19,TRBD1,.,TGTGCCAGTAGGACCCCGGGACAGCAAACCGGCTACACCTTC,CASRTPGQQTGYTF
TRBJ1-5,TRBV3-1/TRBV3-2,.,.,TGTGCCAGCAGCCAAGCAGGGGCGTATCAGCCCCAGCATTTT,CASSQAGAYQPQHF
TRBJ2-7,TRBV7-2,.,.,TGTGCCAGCAGCTTAGGGGTGGCGGACTACTCCTACGAGCAGTACTTC,CASSLGVADYSYEQYF
TRBJ2-3,TRBV4-3,TRBD2,.,TGCGCCAGCAGCCAAGAGGGTTGGGGGACTAGCGGGCTCAGCACAGATACGCAGTATTTT,CASSQEGWGTSGLSTDTQYF
TRBJ1-5,TRBV6-6,.,.,TGTGCCAGCAGCCGCCCAGGAAACAATCAGCCCCAGCATTTT,CASSRPGNNQPQHF
TRBJ1-1,TRBV19,.,.,TGTGCCAGTCAGGATCTACTGAACACTGAAGCTTTCTTT,CASQDLLNTEAFF
TRBJ1-2,TRBV2,TRBD1,once,TGTGCCAGCCCGTCCGATATGAGGACAGGGGGTATCAATGGCTACACCTTC,CASPSDMRTGGINGYTF
TRBJ1-1,TRBV2,.,.,TGTGCCAGCAGTGTACAGGGTGGGGACACTGAAGCTTTCTTT,CASSVQGGDTEAFF
TRBJ1-6,TRBV25-1,TRBD1,.,TGTGCCAGCAGTGAACGGGACAGGGGTTCACCCCTCCACTTT,CASSERDRGSPLHF
TRBJ2-7,TRBV28,TRBD2,.,TGTGCCAGCAGTGGTGTTGGCGGGAGCGGGTACGAGCAGTACTTC,CASSGVGGSGYEQYF
TRBJ2-5,TRBV6-2/TRBV6-3,.,once,TGTGCCAGCAGTTTGCGGGGAGGCCAAGAGACCCAGTACTTC,CASSLRGGQETQYF
TRBJ2-2,TRBV12-5,.,.,TGTGCTAGTGGTTTGAGTCGGGTCGTGGACACCGGGGAGCTGTTTTTT,CASGLSRVVDTGELFF
TRBJ2-7,TRBV3-1/TRBV3-2,TRBD2,.,TGTGCCAGCAGCCGCCCACTAGCGGGTTCCTACGAGCAGTACTTC,CASSRPLAGSYEQYF
TRBJ1-1,TRBV2,.,.,TGTGCCAGCAGTGAATCAGGGAACACTGAAGCTTTCTTT,CASSESGNTEAFF
TRBJ2-3,TRBV4-3,TRBD2,.,TGCGCCAGCAGCCAAGATTCGGGGGGGGCAACGAGCACAGATACGCAGTATTTT,CASSQDSGGATSTDTQYF